A selection of T cell receptor beta chains follows, all from one sample in a study of blood T cell repertoires in COVID-19. Assay: immunoSEQ multiplex PCR; the TCRdb copy retains only in-frame clones and omits some. The sample includes 150,000 or so clones, roughly 80% of them seen just once. Sequencing was carried out using peripheral blood. These receptors were taken from an older man with acute or convalescent COVID-19. Each CDR3 is given with its conserved first and last residue. A D gene is named only where the DNA matches it firmly.

TRBV14	15	TRBJ2-2	TRBD1	TGTGCCAGCAGCCCCCTAGGACAGGGGGCCGGGGAGCTGTTTTTT	CASSPLGQGAGELFF
TRBV7-2	13	TRBJ1-1	.	TGTGCCAGCAGCCTGACAGGGAACACTGAAGCTTTCTTT	CASSLTGNTEAFF
TRBV29-1	11	TRBJ1-2	.	TGCAGCGTCGGGGGGGACTATGGCTACACCTTC	CSVGGDYGYTF
TRBV3-1/TRBV3-2	15	TRBJ2-7	.	TGTGCCAGCAGCCAAGATAGCCGGGGATTGAACGAGCAGTACTTC	CASSQDSRGLNEQYF
TRBV10-2	14	TRBJ1-5	.	TGCGCCAGCAGTGAGTCAGGGGCAGGACAGCCCCAGCATTTT	CASSESGAGQPQHF
TRBV15	15	TRBJ2-3	.	TGTGCCACCAGCCACCGAGGGCAGACTACAGATACGCAGTATTTT	CATSHRGQTTDTQYF
TRBV11-3	14	TRBJ2-5	TRBD2	TGTGCCAGCACCGGGACTAGGCTCGCGGAGACCCAGTACTTC	CASTGTRLAETQYF
TRBV2	14	TRBJ1-5	TRBD1	TGTGCCAGCAGCCGCAGGACAGGGGATCAGCCCCAGCATTTT	CASSRRTGDQPQHF
TRBV7-3	14	TRBJ2-1	.	TGTGCCAGCAGCCCAGGATCCTCCTACAATGAGCAGTTCTTC	CASSPGSSYNEQFF
TRBV2	18	TRBJ2-5	TRBD2	TGTGCCAGCACCGGGACTAGCGGGGGGGCTTACGCCCAAGAGACCCAGTACTTC	CASTGTSGGAYAQETQYF
TRBV28	15	TRBJ1-2	.	TGTGCCAGCAGTTTAGTTGGCAGGTCCTACTATGGCTACACCTTC	CASSLVGRSYYGYTF